The 8 T cell receptor beta chains given below trace back to one sample, sequenced in a study of T cells in Graves' hyperthyroidism and ophthalmopathy. Amplified TCR beta CDR3 regions derived from RNA transcripts. The HTBI primer set drove a first-round RT-PCR of the TCR CDR3. TCRdb used MiXCR to reprocess the multiplex PCR reads, holding one entry per CDR3 protein. The sample carries some 570,000 distinct CDR3 sequences, 15% to 20% recorded once. Material for sequencing was blood. The source of these receptors is a woman younger than 30 with Graves' ophthalmopathy.

This clonotype was detected many times. V gene TRBV20-1 combines with J gene TRBJ2-1; weak D call: TRBD2 (6 bases). Between the trimmed V and J ends, which lost 3 bases and 2 bases, there was a span of 20 bases. The CDR3 consists of 17 residues. CDR1 DFQATT and CDR2 SNEGSKA come from the germline V gene (reference sequence). The CDR3 is CSASHPLRDFPYNEQFF. The CDR3 nucleotides are TGCAGTGCTAGCCACCCCCTCCGGGACTTCCCCTACAATGAGCAGTTCTTC.

This clonotype was seen a few times. The chain carries TRBV7-3 and TRBJ1-1; 8 bases agree with TRBD1. J lost 7 bases, V lost 3 bases, and 4 bases had no gene match. CDR3 length equals 13 residues. The germline gives CDR1 SGHTA, CDR2 FQGTGA. CDR3 loop: CASSFDRGNEAFF. The CDR3 DNA reads as TGTGCCAGCAGCTTCGACAGGGGCAATGAAGCTTTCTTT.

This clonotype was counted many times. V is TRBV28 and J is TRBJ2-6, with 7 bases that match TRBD1. The CDR3 consists of 16 residues. V was clipped by 8 bases and J by 4 bases; unmatched bases: 11. CDR1 is MDHEN, CDR2 SYDVKM, per germline. For the CDR3, the DNA is TGTGCCAGCCACCGGACAGGCTCCCTCGGGGCCAACGTCCTGACTTTC. This translates into CASHRTGSLGANVLTF.

This clonotype was recorded many times. V gene TRBV6-1 combines with J gene TRBJ2-3; 15 positions agree with TRBD2. Losses at the gene ends were 3 bases for V and 6 bases for J; bases not matched to a gene: 7. Germline CDR1 reads MNHNS; CDR2 reads SASEGT. The CDR3 has 17 residues. As DNA, the CDR3 is TGTGCCAGCAGTGAGGGACTAGCGGGAGGCCCGATCGATACGCAGTATTTT. As protein: CASSEGLAGGPIDTQYF.

The chain recombines TRBV18 with TRBJ2-5; TRBD2 agrees at 16 bases. The germline CDR1 and CDR2 sequences are KGHSH and LQKENI. Losses at the gene ends were 8 bases for V and 2 bases for J; bases not matched to a gene: 5. This CDR3 has 16 amino acids. Here the CDR3 reads CASSSGLAGGQETQYF. As DNA, the CDR3 is TGTGCCAGCAGTTCGGGACTAGCGGGGGGGCAAGAGACCCAGTACTTC.

On this clonotype itself: A much larger clone sits a single nucleotide away, making a read error possible. This chain uses TRBV7-9 with TRBJ2-1; the D gene is possibly TRBD2 (5 bases). V was clipped by 8 bases and J by 12 bases, with 20 bases between them. The germline V gene encodes CDR1 SEHNR and CDR2 FQNEAQ (reference sequence). The CDR3 runs to 13 residues. CDR3 DNA: TGTGCCAGCCGCGACCGCGGACTGGCGACGCAGTTCTTC. This sequence encodes CASRDRGLATQFF.

This CDR3 is CASSPSRSASGIRTGELFF. Here the CDR3 DNA reads TGTGCCAGCAGCCCCAGTAGGTCGGCTAGCGGGATAAGGACCGGGGAGCTGTTTTTT. The V and J genes are TRBV11-2 and TRBJ2-2; 9 bases are shared with TRBD2. After removal of 5 bases from V and 5 bases from J, the junction contained 18 bases not matched to a gene. The CDR3 sequence is 19 residues long. Germline CDR1 reads SGHAT; CDR2 reads FQNNGV.

This sequence joins TRBV6-1 and TRBJ2-5; weak D call: TRBD1 (8 bases). The CDR3 contains 15 residues. CDR1 and CDR2 (germline): MNHNS, SASEGT. V was cut by 6 bases and J by 5 bases, with 19 bases left in between. CDR3 DNA: TGTGCCAGCAGAGGCACAGGGGGAGGGATCGAGACCCAGTACTTC. Residues: CASRGTGGGIETQYF.